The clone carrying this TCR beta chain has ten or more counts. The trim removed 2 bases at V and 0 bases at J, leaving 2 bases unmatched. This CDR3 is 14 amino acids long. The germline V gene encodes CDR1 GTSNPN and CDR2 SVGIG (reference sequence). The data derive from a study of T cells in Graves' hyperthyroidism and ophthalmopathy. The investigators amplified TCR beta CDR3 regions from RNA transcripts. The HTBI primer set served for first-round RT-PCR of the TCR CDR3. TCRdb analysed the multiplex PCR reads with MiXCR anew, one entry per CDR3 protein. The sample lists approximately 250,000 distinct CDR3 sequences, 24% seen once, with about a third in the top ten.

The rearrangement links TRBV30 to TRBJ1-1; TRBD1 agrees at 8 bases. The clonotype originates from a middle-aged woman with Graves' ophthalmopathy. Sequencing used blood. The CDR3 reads CAWSRTGLNTEAFF. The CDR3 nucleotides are TGTGCCTGGAGTCGGACAGGGCTGAACACTGAAGCTTTCTTT. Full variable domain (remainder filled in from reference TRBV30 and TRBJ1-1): SQTIHQWPATLVQPVGSPLSLECTVEGTSNPNLYWYRQAAGRGLQLLFYSVGIGQISSEVPQNLSASRPQDRQFILSSKKLLLSDSGFYLCAWSRTGLNTEAFFGQGTRLTVV.